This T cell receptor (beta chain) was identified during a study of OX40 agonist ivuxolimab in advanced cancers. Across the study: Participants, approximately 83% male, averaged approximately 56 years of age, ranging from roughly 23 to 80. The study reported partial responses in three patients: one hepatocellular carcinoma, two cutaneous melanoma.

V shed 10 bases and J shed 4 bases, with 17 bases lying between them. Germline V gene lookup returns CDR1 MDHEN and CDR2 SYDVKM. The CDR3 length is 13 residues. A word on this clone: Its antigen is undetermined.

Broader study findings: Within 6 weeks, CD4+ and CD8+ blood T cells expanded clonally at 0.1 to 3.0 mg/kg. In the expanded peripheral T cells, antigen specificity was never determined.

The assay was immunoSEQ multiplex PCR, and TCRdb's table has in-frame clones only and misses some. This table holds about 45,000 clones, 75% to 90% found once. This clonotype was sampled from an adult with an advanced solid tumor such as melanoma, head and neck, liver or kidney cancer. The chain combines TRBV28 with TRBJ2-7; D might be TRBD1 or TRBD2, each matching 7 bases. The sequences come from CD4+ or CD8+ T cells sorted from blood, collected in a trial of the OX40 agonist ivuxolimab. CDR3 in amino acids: CATHQGGAYEQYF. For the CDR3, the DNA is TGTGCCACCCACCAGGGGGGGGCGTACGAGCAGTACTTC.